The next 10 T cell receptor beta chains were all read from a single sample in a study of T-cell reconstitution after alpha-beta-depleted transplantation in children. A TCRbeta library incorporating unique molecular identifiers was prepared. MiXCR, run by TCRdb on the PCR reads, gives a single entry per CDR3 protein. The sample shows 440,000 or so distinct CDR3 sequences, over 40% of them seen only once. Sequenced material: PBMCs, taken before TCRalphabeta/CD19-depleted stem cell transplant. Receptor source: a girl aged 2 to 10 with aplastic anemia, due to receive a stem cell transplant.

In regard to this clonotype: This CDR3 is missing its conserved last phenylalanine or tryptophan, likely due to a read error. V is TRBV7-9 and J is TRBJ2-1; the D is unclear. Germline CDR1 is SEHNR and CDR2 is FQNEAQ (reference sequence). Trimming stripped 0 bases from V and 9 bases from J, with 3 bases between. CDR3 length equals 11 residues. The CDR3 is CASSLAGEQFS. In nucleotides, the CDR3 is TGTGCCAGCAGCTTAGCCGGTGAGCAGTTCTCC.

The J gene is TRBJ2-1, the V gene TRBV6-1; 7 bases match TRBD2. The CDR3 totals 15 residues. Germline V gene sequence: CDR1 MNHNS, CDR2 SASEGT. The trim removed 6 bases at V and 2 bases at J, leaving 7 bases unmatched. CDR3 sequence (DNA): TGTGCCAGCAGAGCGCGCGGGACTACCTACAATGAGCAGTTCTTC. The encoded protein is CASRARGTTYNEQFF.

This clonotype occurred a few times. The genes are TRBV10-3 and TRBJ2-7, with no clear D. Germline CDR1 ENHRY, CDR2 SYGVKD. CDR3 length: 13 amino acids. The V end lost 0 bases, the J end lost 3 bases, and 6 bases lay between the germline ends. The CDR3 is CAISESRHYEQYF. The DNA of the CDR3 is TGTGCCATCAGTGAGTCGCGGCACTACGAGCAGTACTTC.

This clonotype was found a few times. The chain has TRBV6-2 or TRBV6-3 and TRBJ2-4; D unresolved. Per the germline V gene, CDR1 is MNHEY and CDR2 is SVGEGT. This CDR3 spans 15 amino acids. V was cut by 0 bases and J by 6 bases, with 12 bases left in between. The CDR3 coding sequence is TGTGCCAGCAGTTACTCGCGTCGTCGTACAAACATTCAGTACTTC. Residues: CASSYSRRRTNIQYF.

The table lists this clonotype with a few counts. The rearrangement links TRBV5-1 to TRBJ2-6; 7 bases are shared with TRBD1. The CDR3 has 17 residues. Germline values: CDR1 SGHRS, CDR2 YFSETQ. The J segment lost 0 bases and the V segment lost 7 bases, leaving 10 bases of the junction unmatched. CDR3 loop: CASGRQGLNSGANVLTF. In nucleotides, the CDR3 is TGCGCCAGCGGGCGACAGGGCCTGAACTCTGGGGCCAACGTCCTGACTTTC.

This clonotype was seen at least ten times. This CDR3 reads CASSYSDRGNQPQHF. The DNA of the CDR3 is TGTGCCAGCAGTTACTCGGACAGGGGCAATCAGCCCCAGCATTTT. The chain joins TRBV6-5 to TRBJ1-5; 8 bases map to TRBD1. Germline CDR1 reads MNHEY; CDR2 reads SVGAGI. V dropped 0 bases and J dropped 2; count of bases not matched to a gene: 0. The CDR3 contains 15 residues.

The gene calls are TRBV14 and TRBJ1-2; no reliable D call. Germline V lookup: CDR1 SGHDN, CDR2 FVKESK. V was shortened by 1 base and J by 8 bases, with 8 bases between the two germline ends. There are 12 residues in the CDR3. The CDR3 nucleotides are TGTGCCAGCAGCCAAGGTTGGAACGGCTACACCTTC. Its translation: CASSQGWNGYTF. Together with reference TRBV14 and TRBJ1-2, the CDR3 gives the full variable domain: EAGVTQFPSHSVIEKGQTVTLRCDPISGHDNLYWYRRVMGKEIKFLLHFVKESKQDESGMPNNRFLAERTGGTYSTLKVQPAELEDSGVYFCASSQGWNGYTFGSGTRLTVV.

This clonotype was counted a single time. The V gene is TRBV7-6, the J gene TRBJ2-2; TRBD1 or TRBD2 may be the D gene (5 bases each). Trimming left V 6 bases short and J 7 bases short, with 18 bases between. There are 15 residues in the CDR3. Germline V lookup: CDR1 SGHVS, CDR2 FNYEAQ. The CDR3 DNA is TGTGCCAGCAGTCACAGTGGGGGTAGAAACGGGGAGCTGTTTTTT. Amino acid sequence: CASSHSGGRNGELFF.

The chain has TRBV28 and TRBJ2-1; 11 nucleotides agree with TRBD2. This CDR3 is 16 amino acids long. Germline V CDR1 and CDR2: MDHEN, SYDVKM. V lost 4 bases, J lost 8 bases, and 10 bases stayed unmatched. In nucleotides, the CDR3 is TGTGCCAGCAGTTCCCCTACTAGCGGGAGTTGGGATGAGCAGTTCTTC. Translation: CASSSPTSGSWDEQFF.

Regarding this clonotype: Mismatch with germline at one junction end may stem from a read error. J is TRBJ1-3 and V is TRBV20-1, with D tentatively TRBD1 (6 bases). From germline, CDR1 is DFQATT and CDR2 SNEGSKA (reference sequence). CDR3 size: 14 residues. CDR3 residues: CGARQTGQGNTIYF. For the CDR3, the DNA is TGCGGTGCTAGACAAACAGGGCAAGGAAACACCATATATTTT.